This T cell receptor beta chain was sequenced during a study of cytomegalovirus exposure and HLA in healthy donors. PCR was performed using 60 Vbeta and 13 Jbeta primers. The repertoire was sequenced with immunoSEQ multiplex PCR; TCRdb's copy has only in-frame clones and lacks some. The table shows some 100,000 clones, with roughly 69% occurring only once. CDR3 size: 14 residues. V gave up 5 bases and J gave up 5 bases; unmatched junction bases: 5. The germline V gene has CDR1 SGHNT and CDR2 YENEEA. General observations from the study: As a later analysis showed, several of the most significant clusters appeared to be linked to common viral pathogens. What a later analysis reportedly showed was that an Asian-associated ancestry cluster had fewer N-insertions than the roughly 720-donor mean.

Of note for this clone: The target antigen is unknown.

Donors counted as nominally healthy when sampled, yet unrecorded immune exposures were likely. The chain links TRBV11-3 to TRBJ2-5; TRBD1 agrees at 10 bases. Sequenced input: PBMCs. The receptor's source is a human donor in good health. DNA for the CDR3: TGTGCCAGCAGCGAGACAGGGGGCTGGGAGACCCAGTACTTC. It specifies CASSETGGWETQYF.